The rows below give T cell receptor beta chains drawn from one sample of a study of CD8 T cells in ankylosing spondylitis. From the 5' RACE reads, TCRdb called clonotypes with MiXCR, one entry per CDR3 protein. The sample has fewer than 200,000 distinct CDR3 sequences, approximately 9.9% seen once; the top ten hold roughly 16%. The sequencing sample was made of blood, either unsorted or a sorted T cell fraction (not recorded which). The receptors derive from a female donor with ankylosing spondylitis or in good health (not recorded which). The CDR3 runs from the conserved cysteine through the conserved F or W. The D gene is left open where the match is weak. Not all rows give a size; the values are once, few, many and, for expanded clones, a class.

v_call	clone_size	d_call	j_call	cdr3_nt	cdr3_aa
TRBV4-1	.	.	TRBJ2-5	TGCGCCAGCAGCCAAGATGTGCTAGGAGTAGGGACCCAGTACTTC	CASSQDVLGVGTQYF
TRBV24-1	many	.	TRBJ2-1	TGTGCCACCGGCGCGGGGAAGAATGAGCAGTTCTTC	CATGAGKNEQFF
TRBV19	.	TRBD1	TRBJ1-1	TGTGCCAGTAGTATACAGGGGGCTGAAGCTTTCTTT	CASSIQGAEAFF
TRBV5-6	many	.	TRBJ2-1	TGTGCCAGCAGTTACGGACAGCCCGCTGTTGAGTTCTTC	CASSYGQPAVEFF
TRBV6-1	many	.	TRBJ2-5	TGTGCCAGCAGTGAGATGTCAGCCCGGGAGACCCAGTACTTC	CASSEMSARETQYF
TRBV5-5	.	TRBD2	TRBJ2-7	TGTGCCAGCAGCTTCACTGCTAGCGGCTCCTACGAGCAGTACTTC	CASSFTASGSYEQYF
TRBV27	.	.	TRBJ2-7	TGTGCCAGCAGTTTATGGATCCCCTACGAGCAGTACTTC	CASSLWIPYEQYF
TRBV5-5	.	.	TRBJ2-7	TGTGCCAGCATCCCGCCGACAGGTAGCAACGAGCAGTACTTC	CASIPPTGSNEQYF
TRBV6-6	.	.	TRBJ2-5	TGTGCCAGCTCGACAGGAGCGTTGGAGACCCAGTACTTC	CASSTGALETQYF
TRBV5-4	few	.	TRBJ2-2	TGTGCCATCCTCCGAAAAGACGGGGAGCTGTTTTTT	CAILRKDGELFF
TRBV18	.	.	TRBJ2-3	TGTGCCAGCTCACCCCAGGGACGCACAGATACGCAGTATTTT	CASSPQGRTDTQYF
TRBV9	many	TRBD1	TRBJ1-1	TGTGCCAGCACCGCCTTCGAGGGGGCTGGTGAAGCTTTCTTT	CASTAFEGAGEAFF
TRBV12-5	few	.	TRBJ2-1	TGTGCTAGTGGTTTGGGCGGGGATGTCTACAATGAGCAGTTCTTC	CASGLGGDVYNEQFF
TRBV2	.	TRBD2	TRBJ2-5	TGTGCCAGCAGTGGGCGGGAGGGCCGGCGGACCCAGTACTTC	CASSGREGRRTQYF
TRBV2	.	.	TRBJ2-6	TGTGCCCCAGATCTTGGGGCTGGGGCCAACGTCCTGACTTTC	CAPDLGAGANVLTF
TRBV28	.	.	TRBJ2-1	TGTGCCAGCCTTAATAGGGACTCCCCCTACAATGAGCAGTTCTTC	CASLNRDSPYNEQFF
TRBV6-2/TRBV6-3	few	.	TRBJ2-7	TGTGCCACCCGCCGGGACGGAACCTACGAGCAGTACTTC	CATRRDGTYEQYF
TRBV2	many	.	TRBJ2-2	TGTGCCAGCATTAGGGGAATGGCCAACACCGGGGAGCTGTTTTTT	CASIRGMANTGELFF
TRBV4-3	many	.	TRBJ2-7	TGCGCCAGCAGCCAAGAGCAACAGTACGAGCAGTACTTC	CASSQEQQYEQYF
TRBV4-2	.	.	TRBJ2-3	TGTGCCAGCAGCCAAGGAGAGGGCCGCAAAGATACGCAGTATTTT	CASSQGEGRKDTQYF